The clone carrying this TCR beta chain was seen only once. This sample stems from a study of blood T cell repertoires in COVID-19. Across the study: Sites across the United States, Italy and Spain contributed samples from acute and convalescent COVID-19. T cells, B-cell-depleted T cells, or PBMCs supplied cDNA or gDNA.

In the original workflow: Using reference gene primer amplification, nucleated cell counts were estimated. Sequencing was performed with immunoSEQ multiplex PCR; in TCRdb, only in-frame clones are kept and a portion is missing. Clone size and V and J calls were adopted from that table, with D and trimming inferred from the DNA. The data show 30,000 to 35,000 clones, around 73% seen once. V was clipped by 3 bases and J by 4 bases; unmatched bases: 4. The germline gives CDR1 SGHRS, CDR2 YFSETQ. CDR3 length: 14 amino acids. V is TRBV5-1 and J is TRBJ1-2; TRBD1 aligns across 9 bases. The source material was peripheral blood. The receptor was isolated from a woman aged 60-70 years with acute or convalescent COVID-19. Here the CDR3 reads CASSSDRGIYGYTF. CDR3 sequence (DNA): TGCGCCAGCAGCTCGGACAGGGGTATCTATGGCTACACCTTC.